This is a list of T cell receptor beta chains from one sample in a study of cytomegalovirus exposure and HLA in healthy donors. The data were produced by immunoSEQ multiplex PCR, yet TCRdb's version contains in-frame clones alone and is incomplete. The data show 150,000 to 190,000 clones, approximately 72% seen once. The sequencing sample was made of PBMCs. These receptors all come from a man aged 18-30 years in good health and CMV-seronegative. CDR3s include the opening cysteine and the closing phenylalanine or tryptophan. The D gene is left open where the match is weak. Where a row states a size, it is once, few, many or the class of an expanded clone; other rows omit it.

TRBV7-2	TRBJ1-2	16	once	NA	CASSLAGTGSPYGYTF	TGTGCCAGCAGCTTAGCGGGAACAGGGTCCCCCTATGGCTACACCTTC
TRBV30	TRBJ2-1	18	NA	TRBD2	CAWSVTSGIPLAYNEQFF	TGTGCCTGGAGTGTAACTAGCGGGATCCCCCTCGCTTACAATGAGCAGTTCTTC
TRBV6-1	TRBJ2-5	13	few	NA	CASSVKGEETQYF	TGTGCCAGCAGTGTAAAAGGGGAAGAGACCCAGTACTTC
TRBV30	TRBJ2-4	17	NA	NA	CAWVTGIRLGNENIQYF	TGTGCCTGGGTAACAGGGATTAGGTTGGGCAATGAAAACATTCAGTACTTC
TRBV7-9	TRBJ1-5	19	NA	NA	CASSLGVIRVGEQNQPQHF	TGTGCCAGCAGCTTAGGGGTTATACGGGTCGGGGAGCAAAATCAGCCCCAGCATTTT
TRBV5-1	TRBJ1-1	17	NA	TRBD1	CASSSLTGGAMNTEAFF	TGCGCCAGCAGCTCGTTAACAGGGGGGGCCATGAACACTGAAGCTTTCTTT
TRBV9	TRBJ2-1	15	NA	NA	CASSPPGGPYNEQFF	TGTGCCAGCAGCCCCCCCGGGGGTCCTTACAATGAGCAGTTCTTC
TRBV28	TRBJ1-1	20	NA	NA	CASSLWDSRVAFEGRTEAFF	TGTGCCAGCAGTTTATGGGACAGCCGTGTTGCATTTGAAGGCAGGACTGAAGCTTTCTTT
TRBV18	TRBJ2-1	10	NA	NA	CAARGNEQFF	TGTGCCGCCCGGGGCAATGAGCAGTTCTTC
TRBV7-9	TRBJ1-1	16	NA	TRBD1	CASSLWTGTMNTEAFF	TGTGCCAGCAGCTTATGGACAGGGACAATGAACACTGAAGCTTTCTTT
TRBV4-3	TRBJ2-2	13	NA	NA	CASSTTNTGELFF	TGCGCCAGCAGCACAACGAACACCGGGGAGCTGTTTTTT
TRBV27	TRBJ2-7	13	NA	NA	CASSLERGDEQYF	TGTGCCAGCAGTTTAGAACGGGGTGACGAGCAGTACTTC
TRBV28	TRBJ2-2	15	NA	TRBD2	CASKAGTSYTGELFF	TGTGCCTCAAAAGCCGGGACTAGCTACACCGGGGAGCTGTTTTTT
TRBV4-3	TRBJ2-7	16	few	TRBD2	CASSSFLGLGAGEQYF	TGCGCCAGCAGCTCCTTCCTCGGACTCGGAGCGGGGGAGCAGTACTTC
TRBV5-1	TRBJ2-7	14	few	NA	CASSPEPQNYEQYF	TGCGCCAGCAGCCCGGAGCCCCAGAACTACGAGCAGTACTTC
TRBV7-9	TRBJ2-2	12	NA	TRBD1	CAPDRGNGELFF	TGTGCCCCGGACAGGGGGAATGGGGAGCTGTTTTTT
TRBV28	TRBJ2-7	12	NA	NA	CASSLGFYEQYF	TGTGCCAGCAGTTTAGGCTTCTACGAGCAGTACTTC
TRBV30	TRBJ1-6	12	NA	NA	CAWSSIESPLHF	TGTGCCTGGAGTTCTATAGAGTCACCCCTCCACTTT
TRBV9	TRBJ2-4	14	NA	NA	CASSPRVEKNIQYF	TGTGCCAGCAGCCCCCGGGTGGAAAAAAACATTCAGTACTTC
TRBV6-1	TRBJ2-4	14	few	NA	CASRKGEVVGIQYF	TGTGCCAGCAGGAAAGGGGAAGTTGTGGGCATTCAGTACTTC
TRBV5-8	TRBJ1-5	15	once	TRBD1	CASSFDRGPNQPQHF	TGTGCCAGCAGCTTCGACAGGGGCCCCAATCAGCCCCAGCATTTT
TRBV10-1	TRBJ2-7	13	NA	NA	CASSDDFYYEQYF	TGCGCCAGCAGTGACGACTTCTACTACGAGCAGTACTTC
TRBV5-5	TRBJ2-7	16	NA	TRBD1	CASTNPGQLYSYEQYF	TGTGCCAGCACTAACCCGGGACAGCTTTACTCCTACGAGCAGTACTTC
TRBV5-4	TRBJ2-3	19	NA	TRBD2	CASSLGGLAGGRGVDTQYF	TGTGCCAGCAGCTTGGGGGGACTAGCGGGAGGGCGGGGAGTGGATACGCAGTATTTT
TRBV6-4	TRBJ2-5	15	NA	TRBD1	CASSTDRGREETQYF	TGTGCCAGCAGCACCGACAGGGGGCGAGAGGAGACCCAGTACTTC
TRBV27	TRBJ1-1	17	NA	TRBD1	CASSTFYPGQGETEAFF	TGTGCCAGCAGTACCTTTTATCCGGGACAGGGAGAAACTGAAGCTTTCTTT
TRBV28	TRBJ2-5	12	once	NA	CASSPGGRTQYF	TGTGCCAGCAGTCCGGGGGGCCGGACCCAGTACTTC
TRBV10-1	TRBJ2-2	15	NA	TRBD1	CASSSGTANTGELFF	TGCGCCAGCAGTTCCGGGACAGCTAACACCGGGGAGCTGTTTTTT
TRBV5-6	TRBJ1-4	15	few	NA	CASSFPGATNEKLFF	TGTGCCAGCAGCTTCCCCGGGGCAACTAATGAAAAACTGTTTTTT
TRBV18	TRBJ1-1	13	NA	TRBD1	CASSLGQSTEAFF	TGTGCCAGCTCACTGGGACAGAGCACTGAAGCTTTCTTT
TRBV27	TRBJ2-3	15	few	TRBD2	CASSFPAGGTDTQYF	TGTGCCAGCAGTTTCCCAGCGGGGGGCACAGATACGCAGTATTTT
TRBV6-4	TRBJ2-5	15	NA	TRBD2	CASSESPGGQETQYF	TGTGCCAGCAGTGAATCCCCGGGGGGGCAAGAGACCCAGTACTTC
TRBV27	TRBJ2-7	14	NA	NA	CAGSGPAGSYEQYF	TGTGCCGGCAGTGGGCCGGCAGGGTCCTACGAGCAGTACTTC
TRBV28	TRBJ2-2	23	NA	TRBD1	CASAPGTGGNGGKREGPAGELFF	TGTGCCAGTGCCCCCGGGACAGGGGGCAACGGGGGAAAGCGGGAGGGCCCGGCCGGGGAGCTGTTTTTT
TRBV19	TRBJ2-7	16	few	TRBD2	CASSSLPGRAAEEQYF	TGTGCCAGTAGTAGCCTCCCCGGGAGGGCCGCTGAGGAGCAGTACTTC
TRBV7-2	TRBJ2-7	15	once	TRBD2	CASSPRTSPPAEQYF	TGTGCCAGCAGCCCACGGACTAGCCCCCCGGCGGAGCAGTACTTC
TRBV9	TRBJ2-7	13	NA	NA	CASSVRDGGEQYF	TGTGCCAGCAGCGTGCGGGACGGGGGCGAGCAGTACTTC
TRBV9	TRBJ2-3	16	NA	TRBD2	CASSASLSGGTDTQYF	TGTGCCAGCAGCGCCTCACTTAGCGGGGGCACAGATACGCAGTATTTT
TRBV27	TRBJ2-1	15	NA	NA	CASSLGVEGRNEQFF	TGTGCCAGCAGTTTAGGCGTGGAGGGGCGGAATGAGCAGTTCTTC
TRBV2	TRBJ2-3	14	few	TRBD2	CASSPGLASDTQYF	TGTGCCAGCAGTCCGGGACTAGCCTCAGATACGCAGTATTTT
TRBV10-3	TRBJ1-2	15	NA	TRBD1	CAISESPDRGMRYTF	TGTGCCATCAGTGAGTCCCCGGACAGGGGGATGCGCTACACCTTC
TRBV5-8	TRBJ2-5	18	NA	TRBD2	CASSSRELAGGPMETQYF	TGTGCCAGCAGCAGCAGAGAACTAGCGGGAGGGCCCATGGAGACCCAGTACTTC
TRBV4-1	TRBJ2-3	18	NA	NA	CASSQDRRGQTGTDTQYF	TGCGCCAGCAGCCAAGATCGTCGGGGACAAACAGGGACAGATACGCAGTATTTT
TRBV2	TRBJ2-7	15	NA	NA	CASENALPEDYEQYF	TGTGCCAGCGAGAATGCTCTGCCAGAGGACTACGAGCAGTACTTC
TRBV30	TRBJ2-7	13	NA	TRBD1	CAWSPGQGLEQYF	TGTGCCTGGAGTCCGGGACAGGGGCTCGAGCAGTACTTC
TRBV7-2	TRBJ1-2	15	few	TRBD1	CASSPGQGPIYGYTF	TGTGCCAGCAGCCCAGGACAGGGCCCGATCTATGGCTACACCTTC
TRBV7-9	TRBJ2-3	15	NA	TRBD2	CASSWEREGTDTQYF	TGTGCCAGCAGCTGGGAGCGGGAGGGCACAGATACGCAGTATTTT
TRBV9	TRBJ2-7	13	NA	NA	CASSTSPTGEQYF	TGTGCCAGCAGCACTAGCCCCACGGGCGAGCAGTACTTC
TRBV9	TRBJ2-1	19	NA	TRBD2	CASSVEASGRGSPYNEQFF	TGTGCCAGCAGCGTAGAGGCTAGCGGGAGGGGTTCGCCCTACAATGAGCAGTTCTTC
TRBV19	TRBJ2-1	13	few	TRBD1	CASSGTGVSEQFF	TGTGCCAGTAGTGGGACAGGGGTTAGCGAGCAGTTCTTC
TRBV9	TRBJ1-2	15	NA	NA	CASSVGSINSYGYTF	TGTGCCAGCAGCGTAGGATCTATCAATAGCTATGGCTACACCTTC
TRBV4-1	TRBJ2-7	15	NA	NA	CASSQLGGVGDEQYF	TGCGCCAGCAGCCAACTCGGCGGGGTGGGGGACGAGCAGTACTTC
TRBV4-1	TRBJ1-5	15	NA	NA	CASSQFRVGNQPQHF	TGCGCCAGCAGCCAATTCAGGGTTGGTAATCAGCCCCAGCATTTT